One sample yielded the 26 T cell receptor beta chains listed below, sequenced in a study of T cell responses to AZD1222 COVID-19 vaccine. Here immunoSEQ multiplex PCR was the method, and the copy in TCRdb shows in-frame clones only, minus some. The table records 130,000 to 150,000 clones, roughly 93% of them present only once. The starting material was peripheral blood, obtained 28 days after the second AZD1222 dose. These receptors were collected from an adult who received the AZD1222 COVID-19 vaccine.

The gene calls are TRBV13 and TRBJ2-1; D possibly corresponds to TRBD2 (6 bases). Germline assignment: CDR1 PRHDT and CDR2 FYEKMQ (reference sequence). V lost 1 base and J lost 10, with 17 bases in between. The CDR3 is 15 residues long. This chain's CDR3 is CASSLEGGGPGEQFF. In DNA form, the CDR3 reads TGTGCCAGCAGCTTAGAGGGAGGTGGACCAGGAGAGCAGTTCTTC. The full variable domain, completed using reference TRBV13 and TRBJ2-1, is AAGVIQSPRHLIKEKRETATLKCYPIPRHDTVYWYQQGPGQDPQFLISFYEKMQSDKGSIPDRFSAQQFSDYHSELNMSSLELGDSALYFCASSLEGGGPGEQFFGPGTRLTVL.

The chain couples TRBV9 to TRBJ2-5; no firm D call. CDR3 length: 16 amino acids. CDR1 and CDR2 (germline): SGDLS, YYNGEE. Deletions cut 0 bases from V and 7 bases from J, with 19 bases between. Here the CDR3 DNA reads TGTGCCAGCAGCGTAGGAGTAGCTCCCTCGTTGGGGACCCAGTACTTC. Its translation: CASSVGVAPSLGTQYF.

In DNA, the CDR3 is TGTGCCACCAGCAGAGTGGGTGAAAAACAAGAGACCCAGTACTTC. It codes for CATSRVGEKQETQYF. This chain uses TRBV15 with TRBJ2-5; D is ambiguous. This CDR3 is built from 15 residues. Germline values: CDR1 LNHNV, CDR2 YYDKDF (reference sequence). The V gene lost 1 base and the J gene lost 2 bases, with 11 bases spanning the gap.

CDR3 sequence: CASSLGTGGQEAFF. CDR3 sequence (DNA): TGCGCCAGCAGCTTGGGGACAGGGGGACAAGAAGCTTTCTTT. The rearrangement uses TRBV5-1 and TRBJ1-1; 10 bases match TRBD1. The germline gives CDR1 SGHRS, CDR2 YFSETQ. The V and J ends lost 0 bases and 8 bases, in that order; junction bases with no gene match: 4. The CDR3 has 14 residues.

V and J are TRBV18 and TRBJ1-1, with 7 bases fitting TRBD1. The length of the CDR3 is 15 residues. The V gene end was trimmed by 1 base and the J gene end by 6 bases; junction bases not matched to a gene: 8. Germline CDR1 KGHSH, CDR2 LQKENI. CDR3 bases: TGTGCCAGCTCACCACGAGGCAGGGGGACCCCTGAAGCTTTCTTT. Its translation is CASSPRGRGTPEAFF.

CDR3 residues: CASSRNLGSGGYTF. Written as DNA, the CDR3 is TGTGCCAGCAGCCGCAACTTAGGATCGGGGGGCTACACCTTC. V is TRBV11-2 and J is TRBJ1-2; D gene uncertain. CDR1 SGHAT and CDR2 FQNNGV come from the germline V gene. Trimming stripped 5 bases from V and 8 bases from J, with 18 bases between. The CDR3 has 14 amino acids.

The chain has TRBV10-1 and TRBJ2-3; 7 bases fit TRBD1. CDR3 size: 16 residues. Germline V gene data show CDR1 as WNHNN and CDR2 as SYGVQD (reference sequence). With 8 bases clipped from V and 6 bases from J, the junction kept 17 bases outside the gene matches. The CDR3 DNA reads TGCGCCAGCTCTCACGGACAGGTCCTTGGTGAGGATACGCAGTATTTT. As protein: CASSHGQVLGEDTQYF.

V gene TRBV6-5 combines with J gene TRBJ1-1; D perhaps matches TRBD1 (6 bases). The V end lost 6 bases, the J end lost 2 bases, and 13 bases lay between the germline ends. This CDR3 has 14 amino acids. Germline-derived CDR1 and CDR2 are MNHEY and SVGAGI. The CDR3, as DNA: TGTGCCAGCAGGTTACAGGGCCTAAACACTGAAGCTTTCTTT. Translation: CASRLQGLNTEAFF.

The rearrangement uses TRBV13 and TRBJ2-7, with a weak D call TRBD2 (5 bases). CDR1 and CDR2 from the germline V gene are PRHDT and FYEKMQ (reference sequence). The CDR3 has 14 amino acids. V was pared by 0 bases and J by 5 bases, with 11 bases between. Here the CDR3 DNA reads TGTGCCAGCAGCTTAGGCCTCCGGGGTAACGAGCAGTACTTC. This encodes CASSLGLRGNEQYF.

The chain uses TRBV10-2 and TRBJ1-5; D is undetermined. The CDR3 runs to 12 residues. The V end lost 6 bases, the J end lost 5 bases, and 8 bases lay between the germline ends. From germline, CDR1 is WSHSY and CDR2 SAAADI. This chain's CDR3 is CASRDGDQPQHF. The DNA for the CDR3 is TGCGCCAGCAGGGACGGCGATCAGCCCCAGCATTTT.

The chain uses TRBV5-1 and TRBJ1-1; possible D gene TRBD1, 6 bases. The V end was cut by 6 bases, the J end by 4 bases, with 16 bases between. This CDR3 has 14 residues. Germline values: CDR1 SGHRS, CDR2 YFSETQ. The CDR3 nucleotides are TGCGCCAGCACCCCGGACAGCCTGGGCACTGAAGCTTTCTTT. This encodes CASTPDSLGTEAFF.

In this sample, this clone turned up a few times. The CDR3 reads CASSLARGVRSNQPQHF. The DNA of the CDR3 is TGTGCCAGCAGCTTAGCCAGGGGCGTGCGGAGCAATCAGCCCCAGCATTTT. This chain uses TRBV11-2 with TRBJ1-5, with D possibly being TRBD1 (6 bases). Looked up from germline, CDR1 is SGHAT and CDR2 is FQNNGV. The V and J ends lost 1 base and 1 base respectively, with 14 bases between them. There are 17 residues in the CDR3.

The V and J genes are TRBV11-2 and TRBJ1-1, with 9 bases fitting TRBD1. In germline, CDR1 is SGHAT, CDR2 FQNNGV. V was clipped by 2 bases and J by 3 bases; unmatched bases: 10. The CDR3 loop spans 17 amino acids. CDR3 in DNA: TGTGCCAGCAGCTTACTCTGGACAGGGGAGGCGGACACTGAAGCTTTCTTT. The encoded protein is CASSLLWTGEADTEAFF.

CDR3 residues: CASSKTGNTGELFF. As DNA, the CDR3 is TGCGCCAGCAGCAAAACAGGGAACACCGGGGAGCTGTTTTTT. This chain links TRBV5-1 with TRBJ2-2; tentatively, D is TRBD1 (5 bases). V lost 4 bases and J lost 1, with 8 bases in between. The CDR3 contains 14 residues. Germline loops: CDR1 SGHRS, CDR2 YFSETQ.

This chain connects TRBV11-2 to TRBJ1-2; D gene ambiguous. Trimming removed 6 bases at V and 2 bases at J, with 7 bases between. Germline CDR1 is SGHAT and CDR2 is FQNNGV. The CDR3 consists of 12 residues. The CDR3 sequence: CASSPGNYGYTF. CDR3 bases: TGTGCCAGCAGTCCCGGGAACTATGGCTACACCTTC.

V and J are TRBV2 and TRBJ2-6; a possible D gene is TRBD2 (5 bases). CDR1 SNHLY and CDR2 FYNNEI come from the germline V gene. There are 15 residues in the CDR3. V was trimmed by 0 bases and J by 3 bases, leaving 6 bases between them. CDR3 amino acids: CASSEARVGANVLTF. CDR3 nucleotides: TGTGCCAGCAGTGAAGCGCGGGTTGGGGCCAACGTCCTGACTTTC.

This chain links TRBV11-2 with TRBJ2-5, with D possibly matching TRBD2 (6 bases). CDR3 length: 15 residues. Germline V gene sequence: CDR1 SGHAT, CDR2 FQNNGV. V was pared by 3 bases and J by 5 bases, with 16 bases between. CDR3 sequence reads: CASSLGGASLETQYF. The CDR3, as DNA: TGTGCCAGCAGCTTGGGGGGTGCCAGTTTGGAGACCCAGTACTTC.

This clone was seen only a few times. The V call is TRBV5-6, the J call TRBJ1-2; no clear D gene. The germline CDR1 and CDR2 sequences are SGHDT and YYEEEE. The CDR3 covers 16 residues. The V gene lost 0 bases and the J gene lost 7 bases, with 19 bases spanning the gap. CDR3 DNA: TGTGCCAGCAGCTTGGCCAGGAGGTGGAGAGGGTCTGGCTACACCTTC. Translation: CASSLARRWRGSGYTF.

This chain joins TRBV10-3 and TRBJ2-5; 10 bases agree with TRBD1. The V gene's germline CDR1 is ENHRY and CDR2 SYGVKD. The CDR3 sequence is 16 residues long. After removal of 6 bases from V and 2 bases from J, the junction contained 9 bases not matched to a gene. CDR3 sequence: CAISESEDRGQETQYF. CDR3 DNA sequence: TGTGCCATCAGCGAATCAGAGGACAGGGGGCAAGAGACCCAGTACTTC.

The chain combines TRBV4-1 with TRBJ2-5; 8 positions agree with TRBD1. This CDR3 has 15 residues. The V and J ends lost 3 bases and 2 bases, in that order; junction bases with no gene match: 5. Per the germline V gene, CDR1 is MGHRA and CDR2 is YSYEKL. The CDR3 region is CASSHDGTGQETQYF. The CDR3 coding sequence is TGCGCCAGCAGCCATGATGGGACAGGACAAGAGACCCAGTACTTC.

The chain employs TRBV29-1 and TRBJ2-5; D is unclear. The CDR3 contains 12 residues. V lost 4 bases to trimming and J lost 4 bases, with 10 bases between them. Germline V CDR1 and CDR2: SQVTM, ANQGSEA. The CDR3, as DNA: TGCAGCGTTGTTAGGCCCACAGAGACCCAGTACTTC. Protein product: CSVVRPTETQYF.

The chain employs TRBV9 and TRBJ2-3; 9 bases map to TRBD2. V was clipped by 4 bases and J by 2 bases; unmatched bases: 17. This CDR3 has 19 amino acids. Germline CDR1 SGDLS, CDR2 YYNGEE. This CDR3 reads CASSPLALERGAPTDTQYF. In DNA, the CDR3 is TGTGCCAGCAGCCCCCTCGCCTTGGAGCGGGGGGCCCCCACAGATACGCAGTATTTT.

This chain joins TRBV27 and TRBJ2-1, with 9 bases identical to TRBD1. V lost 3 bases, J lost 8 bases, and 11 bases stayed unmatched. Germline V gives CDR1 MNHEY, CDR2 SMNVEV (reference sequence). The CDR3 runs to 16 residues. CDR3 residues: CASSLPPGQGIHEQFF. CDR3 sequence (DNA): TGTGCCAGCAGTTTGCCCCCGGGACAGGGTATCCATGAGCAGTTCTTC.

This clone was detected once. This rearrangement joins TRBV18 to TRBJ2-6, with a weak D call TRBD1 (5 bases). Germline V CDR1 and CDR2: KGHSH, LQKENI. CDR3 length equals 17 residues. Trimming removed 4 bases from V and 0 bases from J, with 13 bases in between. As DNA, the CDR3 is TGTGCCAGCTCACTCCAGGGTGCAAGCTCTGGGGCCAACGTCCTGACTTTC. Its translation is CASSLQGASSGANVLTF.

This chain connects TRBV2 to TRBJ2-1, with 12 bases fitting TRBD2. The V and J ends lost 6 bases and 9 bases, in that order; junction bases with no gene match: 6. CDR1 SNHLY and CDR2 FYNNEI come from the germline V gene. The CDR3 is made up of 14 amino acids. This CDR3 is CASRQTSGGLEQFF. The CDR3, as DNA: TGTGCCAGCAGACAGACTAGCGGGGGCCTTGAGCAGTTCTTC.

The V gene is TRBV5-5, the J gene TRBJ2-1; 9 nucleotides match TRBD2. The CDR3 runs 17 residues. With V trimmed by 6 bases and J by 4 bases, 14 bases remained unmatched. CDR1 SGHKS and CDR2 YYEKEE come from the germline V gene (reference sequence). This chain's CDR3 is CASTPRSGGGIYNEQFF. For the CDR3, the DNA is TGTGCCAGCACCCCGCGTAGCGGGGGAGGTATATACAATGAGCAGTTCTTC.